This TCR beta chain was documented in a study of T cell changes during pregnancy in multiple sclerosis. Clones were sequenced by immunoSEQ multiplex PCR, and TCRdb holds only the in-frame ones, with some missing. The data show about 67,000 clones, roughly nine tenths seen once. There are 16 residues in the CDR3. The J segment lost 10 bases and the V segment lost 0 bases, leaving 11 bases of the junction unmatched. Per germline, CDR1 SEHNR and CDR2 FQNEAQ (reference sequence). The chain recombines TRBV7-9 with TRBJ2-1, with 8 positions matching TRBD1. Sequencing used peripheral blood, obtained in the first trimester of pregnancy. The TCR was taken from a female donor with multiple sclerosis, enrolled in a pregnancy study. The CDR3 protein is CASSLAGAGGWVEQFF. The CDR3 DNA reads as TGTGCCAGCAGCTTAGCGGGGGCAGGGGGCTGGGTAGAGCAGTTCTTC.